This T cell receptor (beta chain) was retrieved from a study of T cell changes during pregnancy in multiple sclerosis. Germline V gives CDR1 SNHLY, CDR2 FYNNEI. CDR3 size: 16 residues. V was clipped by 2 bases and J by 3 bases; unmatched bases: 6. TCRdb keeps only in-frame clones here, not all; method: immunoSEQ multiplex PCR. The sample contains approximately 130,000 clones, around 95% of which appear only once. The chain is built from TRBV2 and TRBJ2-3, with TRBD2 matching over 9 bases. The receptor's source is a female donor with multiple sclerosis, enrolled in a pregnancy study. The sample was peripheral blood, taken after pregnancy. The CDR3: CASSELGLAGTDTQYF. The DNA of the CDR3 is TGTGCCAGCAGTGAATTGGGGCTAGCGGGAACAGATACGCAGTATTTT.